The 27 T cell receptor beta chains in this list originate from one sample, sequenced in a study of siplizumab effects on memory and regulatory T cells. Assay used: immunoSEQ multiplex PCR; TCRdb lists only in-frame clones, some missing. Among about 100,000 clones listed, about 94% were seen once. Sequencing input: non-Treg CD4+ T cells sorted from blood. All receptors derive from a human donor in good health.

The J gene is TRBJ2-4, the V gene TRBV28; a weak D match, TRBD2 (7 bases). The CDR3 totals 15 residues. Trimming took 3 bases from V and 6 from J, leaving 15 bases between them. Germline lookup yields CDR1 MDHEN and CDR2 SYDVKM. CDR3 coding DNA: TGTGCCAGCAGTTTGGGAGGGGGAGTGAGAAACATTCAGTACTTC. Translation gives CASSLGGGVRNIQYF.

CDR3 loop: CALKSVREYYGYTF. The CDR3 DNA sequence: TGTGCCTTAAAATCGGTCAGGGAATACTATGGCTACACCTTC. The chain joins TRBV2 to TRBJ1-2; a weak D match, TRBD1 (5 bases). The CDR3 spans 14 residues. The germline V gene has CDR1 SNHLY and CDR2 FYNNEI. V lost 11 bases, J lost 3 bases, and 19 bases lay in between.

CDR3 nucleotide sequence: TGTGCCAGCAGCTTGGTCTCATATTGGACTAGCACAGATACGCAGTATTTT. Protein product: CASSLVSYWTSTDTQYF. The chain couples TRBV5-6 to TRBJ2-3, with D perhaps TRBD2 (5 bases). This CDR3 is 17 amino acids long. Germline V gives CDR1 SGHDT, CDR2 YYEEEE. V was shortened by 0 bases and J by 0 bases, with 14 bases between the two germline ends.

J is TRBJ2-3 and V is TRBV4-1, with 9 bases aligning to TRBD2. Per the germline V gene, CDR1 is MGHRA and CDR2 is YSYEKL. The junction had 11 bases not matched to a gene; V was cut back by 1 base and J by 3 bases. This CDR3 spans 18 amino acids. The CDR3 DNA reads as TGCGCCAGCAGCCAAGGGGTTTTAGCGGGAGTGGGGACAGATACGCAGTATTTT. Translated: CASSQGVLAGVGTDTQYF.

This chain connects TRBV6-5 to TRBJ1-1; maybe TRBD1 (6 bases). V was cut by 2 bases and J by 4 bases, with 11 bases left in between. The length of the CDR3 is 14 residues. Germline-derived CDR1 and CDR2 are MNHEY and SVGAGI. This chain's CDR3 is CASSYGSGVTEAFF. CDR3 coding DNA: TGTGCCAGCAGTTACGGATCAGGGGTCACTGAAGCTTTCTTT.

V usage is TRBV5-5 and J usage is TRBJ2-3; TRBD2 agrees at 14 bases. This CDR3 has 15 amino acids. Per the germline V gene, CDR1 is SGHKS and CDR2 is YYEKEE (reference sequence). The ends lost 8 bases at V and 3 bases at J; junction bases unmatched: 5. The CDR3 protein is CASLGLAGVTDTQYF. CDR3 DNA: TGTGCCAGTCTGGGACTAGCGGGAGTAACAGATACGCAGTATTTT. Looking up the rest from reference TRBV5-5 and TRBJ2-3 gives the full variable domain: DAGVTQSPTHLIKTRGQQVTLRCSPISGHKSVSWYQQVLGQGPQFIFQYYEKEERGRGNFPDRFSARQFPNYSSELNVNALLLGDSALYLCASLGLAGVTDTQYFGPGTRLTVL.

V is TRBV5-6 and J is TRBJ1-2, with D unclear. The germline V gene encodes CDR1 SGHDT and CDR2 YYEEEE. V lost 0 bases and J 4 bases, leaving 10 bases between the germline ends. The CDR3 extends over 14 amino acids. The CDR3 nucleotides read TGTGCCAGCAGCTTGGCCGCCAGTCTCTATGGCTACACCTTC. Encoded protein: CASSLAASLYGYTF. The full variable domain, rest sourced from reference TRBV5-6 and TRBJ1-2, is DAGVTQSPTHLIKTRGQQVTLRCSPKSGHDTVSWYQQALGQGPQFIFQYYEEEERQRGNFPDRFSGHQFPNYSSELNVNALLLGDSALYLCASSLAASLYGYTFGSGTRLTVV.

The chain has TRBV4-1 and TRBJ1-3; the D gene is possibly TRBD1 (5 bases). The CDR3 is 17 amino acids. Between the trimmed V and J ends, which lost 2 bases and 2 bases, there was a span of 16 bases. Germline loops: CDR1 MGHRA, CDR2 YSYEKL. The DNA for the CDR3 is TGCGCCAGCAGCCAACCGAGGGGCGCAGGGACTGGAAACACCATATATTTT. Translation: CASSQPRGAGTGNTIYF.

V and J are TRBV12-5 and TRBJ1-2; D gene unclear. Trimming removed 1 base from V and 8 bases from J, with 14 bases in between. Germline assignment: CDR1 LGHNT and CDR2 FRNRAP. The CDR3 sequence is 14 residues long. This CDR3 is CASGLAYDLLGYTF. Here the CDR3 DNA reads TGTGCTAGTGGTTTGGCTTATGATTTGCTCGGCTACACCTTC.

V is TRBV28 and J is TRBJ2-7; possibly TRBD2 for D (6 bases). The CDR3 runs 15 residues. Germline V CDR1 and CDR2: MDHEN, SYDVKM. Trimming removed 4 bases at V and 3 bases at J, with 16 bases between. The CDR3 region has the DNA TGTGCCAGCAGTTCTGTCGGACCGGGAGACTACGAGCAGTACTTC. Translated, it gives CASSSVGPGDYEQYF. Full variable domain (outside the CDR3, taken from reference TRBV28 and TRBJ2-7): DVKVTQSSRYLVKRTGEKVFLECVQDMDHENMFWYRQDPGLGLRLIYFSYDVKMKEKGDIPEGYSVSREKKERFSLILESASTNQTSMYLCASSSVGPGDYEQYFGPGTRLTVT.

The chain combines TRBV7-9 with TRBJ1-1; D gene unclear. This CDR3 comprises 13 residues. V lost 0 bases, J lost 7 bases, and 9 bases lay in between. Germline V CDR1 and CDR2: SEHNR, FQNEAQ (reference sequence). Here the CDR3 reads CASSLAGGFEAFF. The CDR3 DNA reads TGTGCCAGCAGCTTAGCGGGCGGGTTTGAAGCTTTCTTT.

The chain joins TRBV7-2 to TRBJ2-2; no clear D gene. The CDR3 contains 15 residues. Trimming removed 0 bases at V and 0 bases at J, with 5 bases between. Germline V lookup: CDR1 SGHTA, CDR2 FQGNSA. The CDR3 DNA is TGTGCCAGCAGCTTAGCGAACCCGAACACCGGGGAGCTGTTTTTT. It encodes CASSLANPNTGELFF.

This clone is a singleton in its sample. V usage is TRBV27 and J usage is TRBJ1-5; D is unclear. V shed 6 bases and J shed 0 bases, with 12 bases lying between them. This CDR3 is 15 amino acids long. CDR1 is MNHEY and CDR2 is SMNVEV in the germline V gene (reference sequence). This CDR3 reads CASSPWADSNQPQHF. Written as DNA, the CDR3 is TGTGCCAGCAGCCCGTGGGCAGATAGCAATCAGCCCCAGCATTTT.

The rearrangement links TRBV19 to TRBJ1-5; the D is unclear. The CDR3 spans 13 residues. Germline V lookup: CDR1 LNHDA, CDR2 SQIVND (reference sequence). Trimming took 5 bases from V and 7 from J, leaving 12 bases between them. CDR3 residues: CASSSVSRQPQHF. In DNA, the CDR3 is TGTGCCAGTAGTTCCGTTTCGCGGCAGCCCCAGCATTTT. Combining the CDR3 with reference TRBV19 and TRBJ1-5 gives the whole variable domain DGGITQSPKYLFRKEGQNVTLSCEQNLNHDAMYWYRQDPGQGLRLIYYSQIVNDFQKGDIAEGYSVSREKKESFPLTVTSAQKNPTAFYLCASSSVSRQPQHFGDGTRLSIL.

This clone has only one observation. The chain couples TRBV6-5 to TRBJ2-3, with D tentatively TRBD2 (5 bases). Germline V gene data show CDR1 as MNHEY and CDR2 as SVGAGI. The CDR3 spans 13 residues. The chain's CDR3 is CVSSRTSTDTQYF. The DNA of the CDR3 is TGTGTCTCTAGCAGAACTAGCACAGATACGCAGTATTTT.

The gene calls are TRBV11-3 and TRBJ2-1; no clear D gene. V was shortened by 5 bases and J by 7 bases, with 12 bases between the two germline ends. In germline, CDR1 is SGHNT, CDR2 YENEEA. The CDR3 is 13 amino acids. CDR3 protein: CASSAGWANEQFF. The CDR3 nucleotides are TGTGCCAGCAGCGCCGGTTGGGCTAATGAGCAGTTCTTC.

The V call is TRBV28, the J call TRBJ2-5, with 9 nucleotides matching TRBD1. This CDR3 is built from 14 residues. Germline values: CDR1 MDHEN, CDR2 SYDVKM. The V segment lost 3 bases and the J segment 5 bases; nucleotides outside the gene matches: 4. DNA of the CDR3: TGTGCCAGCAGTTTTACAGGGGGCCGGGAGACCCAGTACTTC. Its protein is CASSFTGGRETQYF. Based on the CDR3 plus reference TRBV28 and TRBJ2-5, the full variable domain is DVKVTQSSRYLVKRTGEKVFLECVQDMDHENMFWYRQDPGLGLRLIYFSYDVKMKEKGDIPEGYSVSREKKERFSLILESASTNQTSMYLCASSFTGGRETQYFGPGTRLLVL.

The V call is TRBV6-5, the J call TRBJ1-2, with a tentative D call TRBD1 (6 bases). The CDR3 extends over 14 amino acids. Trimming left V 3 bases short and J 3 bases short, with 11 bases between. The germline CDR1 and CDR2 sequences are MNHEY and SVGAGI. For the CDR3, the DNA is TGTGCCAGCAGTTATTCGGGGGCTTACTATGGCTACACCTTC. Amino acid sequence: CASSYSGAYYGYTF.

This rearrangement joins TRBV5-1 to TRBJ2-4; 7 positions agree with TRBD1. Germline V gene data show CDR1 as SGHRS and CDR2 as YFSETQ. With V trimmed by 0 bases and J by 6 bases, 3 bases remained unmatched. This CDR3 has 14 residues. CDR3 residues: CASSLGPGGNIQYF. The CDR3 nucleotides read TGCGCCAGCAGCTTGGGGCCAGGGGGAAACATTCAGTACTTC.

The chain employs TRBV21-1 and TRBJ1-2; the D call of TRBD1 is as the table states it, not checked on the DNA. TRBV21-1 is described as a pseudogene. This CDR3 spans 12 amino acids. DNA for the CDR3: TGTGCCAGAAGACAGGGGAACTATGGCTACACCTTC. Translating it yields CARRQGNYGYTF.

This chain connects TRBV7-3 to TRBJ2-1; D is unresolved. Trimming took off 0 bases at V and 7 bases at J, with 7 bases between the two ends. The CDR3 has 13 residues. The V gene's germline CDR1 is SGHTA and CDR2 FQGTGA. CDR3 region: CASSLTGRNEQFF. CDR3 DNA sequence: TGTGCCAGCAGCTTAACGGGCCGAAATGAGCAGTTCTTC.

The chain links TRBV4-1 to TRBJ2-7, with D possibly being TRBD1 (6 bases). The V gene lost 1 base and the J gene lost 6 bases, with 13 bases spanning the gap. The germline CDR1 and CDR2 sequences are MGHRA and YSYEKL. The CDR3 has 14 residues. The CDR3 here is CASSQGPGVFEQYF. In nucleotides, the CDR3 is TGCGCCAGCAGCCAAGGTCCAGGGGTTTTCGAGCAGTACTTC.

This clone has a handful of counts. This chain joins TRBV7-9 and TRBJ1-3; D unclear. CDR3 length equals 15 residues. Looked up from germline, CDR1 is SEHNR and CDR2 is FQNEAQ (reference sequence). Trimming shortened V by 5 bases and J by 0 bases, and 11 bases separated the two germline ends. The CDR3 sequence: CASSPTFSSGNTIYF. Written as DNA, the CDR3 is TGTGCCAGCAGCCCCACATTCAGCTCTGGAAACACCATATATTTT.

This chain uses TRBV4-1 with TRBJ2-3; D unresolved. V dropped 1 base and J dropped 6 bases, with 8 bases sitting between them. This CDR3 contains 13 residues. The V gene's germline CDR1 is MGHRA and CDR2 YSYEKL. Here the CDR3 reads CASSQGGVDTQYF. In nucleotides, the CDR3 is TGCGCCAGCAGCCAAGGAGGAGTCGATACGCAGTATTTT.

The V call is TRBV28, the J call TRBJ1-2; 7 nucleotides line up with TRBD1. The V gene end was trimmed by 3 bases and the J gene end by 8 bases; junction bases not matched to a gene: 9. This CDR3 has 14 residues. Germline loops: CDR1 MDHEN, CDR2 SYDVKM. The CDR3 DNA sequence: TGTGCCAGCAGTTTCCTAGACAGGGCGATGGGCTACACCTTC. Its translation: CASSFLDRAMGYTF.

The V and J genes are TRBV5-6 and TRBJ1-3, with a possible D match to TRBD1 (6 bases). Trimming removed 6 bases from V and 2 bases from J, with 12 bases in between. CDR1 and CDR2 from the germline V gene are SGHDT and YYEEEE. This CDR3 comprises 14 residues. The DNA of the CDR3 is TGTGCCAGCAATAAACAGGGCGCTGGAAACACCATATATTTT. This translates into CASNKQGAGNTIYF. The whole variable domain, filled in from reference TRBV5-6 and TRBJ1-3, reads DAGVTQSPTHLIKTRGQQVTLRCSPKSGHDTVSWYQQALGQGPQFIFQYYEEEERQRGNFPDRFSGHQFPNYSSELNVNALLLGDSALYLCASNKQGAGNTIYFGEGSWLTVV.

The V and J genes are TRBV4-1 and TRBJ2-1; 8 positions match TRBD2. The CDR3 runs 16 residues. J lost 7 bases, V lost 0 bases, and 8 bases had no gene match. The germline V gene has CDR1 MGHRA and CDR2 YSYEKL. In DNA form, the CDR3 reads TGCGCCAGCAGCCAAGAGGCGGGAGGTACTTGGAATGAGCAGTTCTTC. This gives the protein CASSQEAGGTWNEQFF.